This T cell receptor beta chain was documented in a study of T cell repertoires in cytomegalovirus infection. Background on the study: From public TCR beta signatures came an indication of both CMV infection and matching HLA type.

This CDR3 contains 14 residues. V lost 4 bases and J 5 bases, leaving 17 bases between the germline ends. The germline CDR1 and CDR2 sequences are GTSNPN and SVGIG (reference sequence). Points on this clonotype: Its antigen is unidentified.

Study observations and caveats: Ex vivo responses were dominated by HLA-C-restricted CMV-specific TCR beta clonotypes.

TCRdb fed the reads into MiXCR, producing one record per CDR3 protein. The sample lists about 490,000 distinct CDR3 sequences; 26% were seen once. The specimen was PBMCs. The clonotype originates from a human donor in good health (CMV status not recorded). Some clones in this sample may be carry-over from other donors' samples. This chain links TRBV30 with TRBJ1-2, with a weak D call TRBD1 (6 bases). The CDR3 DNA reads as TGTGCCTGGACTCTTCCTCAGGACAGATATGGCTACACCTTC. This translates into CAWTLPQDRYGYTF.